The clone carrying this T cell receptor (beta chain) was seen ten or more times. Its antigen remains unidentified. The record originates from a study of early T cells in non-severe SARS-CoV-2 infection. As for the study in general: Unsorted whole blood bulk RNA was sequenced, with unpaired chains.

Germline V gene lookup returns CDR1 MDHEN and CDR2 SYDVKM. This CDR3 contains 16 residues. The V end lost 5 bases, the J end lost 6 bases, and 20 bases lay between the germline ends. Individual cDNA molecules received unique molecular identifiers during library preparation. One entry per CDR3 protein, called by TCRdb with MiXCR from the 5' RACE reads. Among about 52,000 distinct CDR3 sequences listed, roughly 9.6% were seen once. Findings and limits, study-wide: Private and CD4 specificities were missed by VDJdb matching, skewed to anti-spike CD8.

This chain uses TRBV28 with TRBJ2-1; maybe TRBD2 (6 bases). This sequence originates from an adult who was a healthcare worker with PCR-confirmed SARS-CoV-2 infection or an uninfected control (not recorded which). The material sequenced was whole blood. CDR3 sequence: CASSPPLGGGRNEQFF. The CDR3, as DNA: TGTGCCAGCAGTCCACCTCTGGGGGGAGGCCGCAATGAGCAGTTCTTC.